Following are 5 T cell receptor beta chains from one sample sequenced in a study of blood T cell repertoires in COVID-19. The method was immunoSEQ multiplex PCR; TCRdb's version includes in-frame clones alone and lacks a portion of them. This table holds approximately 250,000 clones, 88% found once. The material sequenced was PBMCs or T cells enriched from blood (not recorded which). The receptor set was obtained from a woman in her 30s who had recovered from COVID-19.

The V call is TRBV5-1, the J call TRBJ2-7, with 9 bases matching TRBD2. V shed 4 bases, J shed 0 bases, and the junction held 5 bases outside the gene matches. The CDR3 has 15 amino acids. CDR1 and CDR2 (germline): SGHRS, YFSETQ. CDR3: CASSLGLATSYEQYF. As DNA, the CDR3 is TGCGCCAGCAGCCTAGGACTAGCGACCTCCTACGAGCAGTACTTC.

The chain is built from TRBV11-2 and TRBJ1-4, with D hard to call. V shed 2 bases and J shed 3 bases, with 13 bases lying between them. There are 16 residues in the CDR3. Germline-derived CDR1 and CDR2 are SGHAT and FQNNGV. DNA for the CDR3: TGTGCCAGCAGCTTACCCCCAAGCGGGGCTAATGAAAAACTGTTTTTT. It is translated as CASSLPPSGANEKLFF.

The chain employs TRBV7-2 and TRBJ2-7, with 8 positions matching TRBD2. CDR3 size: 15 residues. V was pared by 4 bases and J by 4 bases, with 9 bases of the junction left unmatched. Germline CDR1 SGHTA, CDR2 FQGNSA. The CDR3 coding sequence is TGTGCCAGCAGCTCTCGATTAGCGGGGCAATACGAGCAGTACTTC. It translates to CASSSRLAGQYEQYF. The full variable domain, in which reference TRBV7-2 and TRBJ2-7 provide the parts outside the CDR3, is GAGVSQSPSNKVTEKGKDVELRCDPISGHTALYWYRQSLGQGLEFLIYFQGNSAPDKSGLPSDRFSAERTGGSVSTLTIQRTQQEDSAVYLCASSSRLAGQYEQYFGPGTRLTVT.

The chain joins TRBV9 to TRBJ1-3; D perhaps matches TRBD1 (6 bases). Germline CDR1 reads SGDLS; CDR2 reads YYNGEE. Trimming pared 4 bases from V and 7 bases from J, leaving 18 bases between. CDR3 length equals 15 residues. CDR3 DNA sequence: TGTGCCAGCAGCACGCCAGACAGGTTTTTCAACACCATATATTTT. This gives the protein CASSTPDRFFNTIYF.

The chain recombines TRBV5-1 with TRBJ2-3; no clear D. The CDR3 is 17 residues long. Germline CDR1 reads SGHRS; CDR2 reads YFSETQ. With 1 base removed from V and 2 bases from J, the gap between germline ends came to 17 bases. CDR3 in DNA: TGCGCCAGCAGCTTGCTCTTGGATTCGCGGAACACAGATACGCAGTATTTT. Protein sequence: CASSLLLDSRNTDTQYF.